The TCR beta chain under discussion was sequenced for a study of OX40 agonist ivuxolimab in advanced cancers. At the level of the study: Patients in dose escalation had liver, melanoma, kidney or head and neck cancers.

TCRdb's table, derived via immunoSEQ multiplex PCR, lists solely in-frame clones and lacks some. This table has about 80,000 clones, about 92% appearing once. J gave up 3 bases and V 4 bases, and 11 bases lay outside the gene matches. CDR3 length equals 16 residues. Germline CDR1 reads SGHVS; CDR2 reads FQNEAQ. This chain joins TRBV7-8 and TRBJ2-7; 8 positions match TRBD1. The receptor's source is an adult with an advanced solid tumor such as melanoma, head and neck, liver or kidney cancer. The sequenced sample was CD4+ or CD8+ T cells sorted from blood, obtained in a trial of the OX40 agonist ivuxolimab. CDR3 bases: TGTGCCAGCAGCTCTAATAGGGACAGGTGGATCTACGAGCAGTACTTC. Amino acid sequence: CASSSNRDRWIYEQYF. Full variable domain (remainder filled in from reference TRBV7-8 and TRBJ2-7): GAGVSQSPRYKVAKRGQDVALRCDPISGHVSLFWYQQALGQGPEFLTYFQNEAQLDKSGLPSDRFFAERPEGSVSTLKIQRTQQEDSAVYLCASSSNRDRWIYEQYFGPGTRLTVT.